These 8 T cell receptor beta chains share one sample of origin, sequenced in a study of T cell responses to AZD1222 COVID-19 vaccine. Data came from immunoSEQ multiplex PCR; TCRdb stores just in-frame clones and leaves some out. The sample comprises about 130,000 clones, 80% to 90% of which are singletons, and roughly 2% rests with the top ten. This material consisted of peripheral blood, taken on day 0 of AZD1222 vaccination. The receptors stem from an adult in good health.

J is TRBJ2-5 and V is TRBV5-6; TRBD1 might be the D (5 bases). Trimming cost V 4 bases and J 5 bases, with 21 bases left between them. Germline V gene lookup returns CDR1 SGHDT and CDR2 YYEEEE. The CDR3 totals 16 residues. CDR3 sequence: CASSPPYGATSETQYF. CDR3 nucleotide sequence: TGTGCCAGCAGCCCTCCGTATGGGGCCACTTCGGAGACCCAGTACTTC. The variable domain in full, completed from reference TRBV5-6 and TRBJ2-5, reads DAGVTQSPTHLIKTRGQQVTLRCSPKSGHDTVSWYQQALGQGPQFIFQYYEEEERQRGNFPDRFSGHQFPNYSSELNVNALLLGDSALYLCASSPPYGATSETQYFGPGTRLLVL.

The V and J genes are TRBV19 and TRBJ1-3, with 8 bases aligning to TRBD1. V trimming: 7 bases; J trimming: 0 bases; junction bases outside the gene matches: 5. CDR1 LNHDA and CDR2 SQIVND come from the germline V gene (reference sequence). The CDR3 loop spans 15 amino acids. The CDR3 spells CASTPGTGSGNTIYF. CDR3 nucleotide sequence: TGTGCCAGTACCCCCGGGACAGGCTCTGGAAACACCATATATTTT.

The rearrangement links TRBV3-1 (or the pseudogene TRBV3-2) to TRBJ1-1; no reliable D call. V was shortened by 0 bases and J by 6 bases, with 14 bases between the two germline ends. This CDR3 spans 15 amino acids. CDR1 and CDR2 (germline): LGHDT, YNNKEL (reference sequence). In DNA, the CDR3 is TGTGCCAGCAGCCAAGATTCCCTCCGCGGCGCTGAAGCTTTCTTT. Translated, it gives CASSQDSLRGAEAFF.

This chain connects TRBV6-2 or TRBV6-3 to TRBJ2-1, with D perhaps TRBD1 (5 bases). CDR3 length: 17 residues. Per the germline V gene, CDR1 is MNHEY and CDR2 is SVGEGT. Between the trimmed V and J ends, which lost 6 bases and 5 bases, there was a span of 23 bases. The DNA for the CDR3 is TGTGCCAGCAGCCCTGAGCTACGTCAGGGTGCCAACAATGAGCAGTTCTTC. Protein sequence: CASSPELRQGANNEQFF.

The CDR3 nucleotides are TGTGCCAGCTCACCCGCGGGACAGTCTAATCAAGCCCAGCATTTT. Residues: CASSPAGQSNQAQHF. This chain connects TRBV18 to TRBJ1-5; 7 bases map to TRBD1. CDR1 and CDR2 from the germline V gene are KGHSH and LQKENI. Trimming cost V 3 bases and J 11 bases; bases outside gene matches: 13. This CDR3 spans 15 amino acids.

The chain links TRBV18 to TRBJ1-5; D remains unclear. Trimming left V 6 bases short and J 1 base short, with 22 bases between. The CDR3 length is 18 residues. Germline CDR1 and CDR2: KGHSH and LQKENI. The CDR3 loop reads CASSEPGLPKDSNQPQHF. The DNA of the CDR3 is TGTGCCAGCTCGGAACCGGGTTTACCGAAAGACAGCAATCAGCCCCAGCATTTT.

The chain employs TRBV5-6 and TRBJ1-6; D gene unclear. CDR1 is SGHDT, CDR2 YYEEEE, per germline. This CDR3 spans 12 amino acids. Trimming took 0 bases from V and 10 from J, leaving 5 bases between them. This chain's CDR3 is CASSLGRSPLHF. CDR3 coding DNA: TGTGCCAGCAGCTTGGGCCGGTCACCCCTCCACTTT.

The chain couples TRBV15 to TRBJ1-1, with 9 bases aligning to TRBD1. Unmatched junction bases numbered 9, after V lost 6 bases and J lost 4 bases. This CDR3 is built from 15 residues. Germline CDR1 and CDR2: LNHNV and YYDKDF (reference sequence). CDR3 coding DNA: TGTGCCACCAGTAGCCGGGACAGGGTCGGCACTGAAGCTTTCTTT. Translated: CATSSRDRVGTEAFF. Full variable domain (remainder filled in from reference TRBV15 and TRBJ1-1): DAMVIQNPRYQVTQFGKPVTLSCSQTLNHNVMYWYQQKSSQAPKLLFHYYDKDFNNEADTPDNFQSRRPNTSFCFLDIRSPGLGDTAMYLCATSSRDRVGTEAFFGQGTRLTVV.